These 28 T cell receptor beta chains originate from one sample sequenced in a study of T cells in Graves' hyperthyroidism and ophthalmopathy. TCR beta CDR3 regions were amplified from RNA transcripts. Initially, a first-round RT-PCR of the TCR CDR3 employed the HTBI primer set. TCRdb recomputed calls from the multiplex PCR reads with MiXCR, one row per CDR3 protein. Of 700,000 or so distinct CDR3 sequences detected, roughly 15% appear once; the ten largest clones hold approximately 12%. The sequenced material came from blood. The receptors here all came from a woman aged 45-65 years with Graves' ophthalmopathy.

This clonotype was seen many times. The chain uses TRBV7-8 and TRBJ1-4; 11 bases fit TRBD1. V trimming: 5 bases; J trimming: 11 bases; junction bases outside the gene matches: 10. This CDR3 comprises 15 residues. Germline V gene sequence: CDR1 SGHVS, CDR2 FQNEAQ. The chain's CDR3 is CASSGVGQGAKKLFF. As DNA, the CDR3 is TGTGCCAGCAGCGGAGTCGGACAGGGGGCAAAGAAACTGTTTTTT.

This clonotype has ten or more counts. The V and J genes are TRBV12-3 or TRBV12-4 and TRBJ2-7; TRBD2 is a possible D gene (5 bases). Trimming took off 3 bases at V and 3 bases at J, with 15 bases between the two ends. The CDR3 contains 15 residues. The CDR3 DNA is TGTGCCAGCAGTTTTTCCGGATCGGGATTCTACGAGCAGTACTTC. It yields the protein CASSFSGSGFYEQYF.

CDR3 nucleotides: TGCGCCAGCACCTATGACAGCGACTCTGGAAACACCATATATTTT. Protein: CASTYDSDSGNTIYF. The chain links TRBV5-1 to TRBJ1-3, with D possibly TRBD1 on 5 matching bases. The CDR3 length is 15 residues. Germline V gene sequence: CDR1 SGHRS, CDR2 YFSETQ. Between the trimmed V and J ends, which lost 6 bases and 0 bases, there was a span of 13 bases.

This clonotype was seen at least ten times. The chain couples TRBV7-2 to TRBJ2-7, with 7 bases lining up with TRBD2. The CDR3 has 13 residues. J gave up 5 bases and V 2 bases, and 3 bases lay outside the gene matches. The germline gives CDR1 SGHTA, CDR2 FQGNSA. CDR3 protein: CASSLTSVNEQYF. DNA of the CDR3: TGTGCCAGCAGCTTAACTAGCGTAAACGAGCAGTACTTC. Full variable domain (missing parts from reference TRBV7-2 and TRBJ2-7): GAGVSQSPSNKVTEKGKDVELRCDPISGHTALYWYRQSLGQGLEFLIYFQGNSAPDKSGLPSDRFSAERTGGSVSTLTIQRTQQEDSAVYLCASSLTSVNEQYFGPGTRLTVT.

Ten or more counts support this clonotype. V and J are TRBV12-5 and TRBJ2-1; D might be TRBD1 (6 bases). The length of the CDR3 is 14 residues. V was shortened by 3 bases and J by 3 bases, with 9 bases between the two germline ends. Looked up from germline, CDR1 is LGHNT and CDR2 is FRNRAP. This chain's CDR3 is CASGFGQNYNEQFF. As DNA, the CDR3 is TGTGCTAGTGGTTTCGGACAGAACTACAATGAGCAGTTCTTC.

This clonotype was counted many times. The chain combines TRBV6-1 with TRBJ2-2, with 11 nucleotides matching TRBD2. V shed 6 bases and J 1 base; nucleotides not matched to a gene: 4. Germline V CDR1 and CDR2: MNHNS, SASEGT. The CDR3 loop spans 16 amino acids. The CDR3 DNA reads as TGTGCCAGCAGGAAAGGACTAGCGGGGAACACCGGGGAGCTGTTTTTT. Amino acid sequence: CASRKGLAGNTGELFF.

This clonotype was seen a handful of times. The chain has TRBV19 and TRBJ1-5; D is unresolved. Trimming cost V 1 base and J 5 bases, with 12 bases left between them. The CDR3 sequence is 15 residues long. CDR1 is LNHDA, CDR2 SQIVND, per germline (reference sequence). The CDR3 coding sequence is TGTGCCAGTAGTATAGTCGGAGGGAACGATCAGCCCCAGCATTTT. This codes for CASSIVGGNDQPQHF.

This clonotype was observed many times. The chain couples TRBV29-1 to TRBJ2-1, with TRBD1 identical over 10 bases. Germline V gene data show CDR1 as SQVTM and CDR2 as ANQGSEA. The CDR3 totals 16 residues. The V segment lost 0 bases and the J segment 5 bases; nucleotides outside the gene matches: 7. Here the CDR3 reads CSVEDADRGADNEQFF. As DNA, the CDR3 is TGCAGCGTTGAAGACGCGGACAGGGGGGCCGACAATGAGCAGTTCTTC.

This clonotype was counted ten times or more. The CDR3 spells CASSLQRGLSTDTQYF. The CDR3 nucleotides are TGTGCCAGCAGCTTGCAAAGGGGGCTGAGCACAGATACGCAGTATTTT. This chain connects TRBV7-2 to TRBJ2-3; 7 nucleotides line up with TRBD1. Germline CDR1 and CDR2: SGHTA and FQGNSA. This CDR3 has 16 residues. Trimming removed 3 bases from V and 0 bases from J; junction bases left unmatched: 6.

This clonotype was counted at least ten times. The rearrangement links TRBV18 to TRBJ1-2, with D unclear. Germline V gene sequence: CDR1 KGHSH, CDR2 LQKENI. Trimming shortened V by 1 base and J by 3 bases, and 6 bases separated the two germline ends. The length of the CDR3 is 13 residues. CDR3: CASSPLGDYGYTF. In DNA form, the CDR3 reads TGTGCCAGCTCACCACTTGGAGACTATGGCTACACCTTC.

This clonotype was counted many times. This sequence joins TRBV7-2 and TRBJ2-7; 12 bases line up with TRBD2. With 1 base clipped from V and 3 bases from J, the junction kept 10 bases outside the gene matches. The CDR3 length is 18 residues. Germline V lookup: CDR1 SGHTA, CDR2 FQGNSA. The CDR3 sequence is CASSLGPLGLAGNYEQYF. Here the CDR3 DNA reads TGTGCCAGCAGCTTAGGCCCTCTGGGACTAGCGGGTAACTACGAGCAGTACTTC.

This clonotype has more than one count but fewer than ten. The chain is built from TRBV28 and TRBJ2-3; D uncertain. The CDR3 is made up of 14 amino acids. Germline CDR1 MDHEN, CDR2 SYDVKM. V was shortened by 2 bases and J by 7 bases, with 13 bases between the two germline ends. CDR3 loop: CASSLRFRLNTQYF. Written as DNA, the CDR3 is TGTGCCAGCAGTTTAAGGTTTCGACTTAATACGCAGTATTTT.

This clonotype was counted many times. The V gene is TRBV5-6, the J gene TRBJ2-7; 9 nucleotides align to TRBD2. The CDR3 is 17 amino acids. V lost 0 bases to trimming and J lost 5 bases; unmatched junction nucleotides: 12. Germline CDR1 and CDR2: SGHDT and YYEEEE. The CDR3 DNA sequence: TGTGCCAGCAGCTTGGACAGGATTAGCGGGAGTATCCACGAGCAGTACTTC. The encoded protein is CASSLDRISGSIHEQYF.

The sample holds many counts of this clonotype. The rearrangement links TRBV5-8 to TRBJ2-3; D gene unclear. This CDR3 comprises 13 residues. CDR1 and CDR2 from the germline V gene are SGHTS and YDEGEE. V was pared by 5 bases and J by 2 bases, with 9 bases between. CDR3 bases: TGTGCCAGCAGAACGGTTGACACAGATACGCAGTATTTT. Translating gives CASRTVDTDTQYF.

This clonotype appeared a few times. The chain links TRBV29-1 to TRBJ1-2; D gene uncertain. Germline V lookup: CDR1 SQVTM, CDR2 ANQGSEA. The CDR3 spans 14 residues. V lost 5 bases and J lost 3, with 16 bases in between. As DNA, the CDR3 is TGCAGCGTTACGGAGGTCCTAGACTACTATGGCTACACCTTC. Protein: CSVTEVLDYYGYTF.

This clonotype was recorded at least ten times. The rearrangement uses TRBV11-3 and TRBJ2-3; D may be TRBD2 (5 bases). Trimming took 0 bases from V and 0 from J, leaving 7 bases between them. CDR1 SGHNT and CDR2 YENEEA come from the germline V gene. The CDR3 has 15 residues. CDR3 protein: CASSLDGGSTDTQYF. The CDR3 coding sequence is TGTGCCAGCAGCTTAGATGGCGGGAGCACAGATACGCAGTATTTT.

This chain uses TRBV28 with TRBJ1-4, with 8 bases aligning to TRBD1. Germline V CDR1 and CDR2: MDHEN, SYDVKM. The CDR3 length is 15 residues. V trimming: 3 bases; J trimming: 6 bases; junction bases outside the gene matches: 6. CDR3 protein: CASSFVTGVHEKLFF. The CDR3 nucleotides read TGTGCCAGCAGTTTTGTGACAGGGGTTCATGAAAAACTGTTTTTT.

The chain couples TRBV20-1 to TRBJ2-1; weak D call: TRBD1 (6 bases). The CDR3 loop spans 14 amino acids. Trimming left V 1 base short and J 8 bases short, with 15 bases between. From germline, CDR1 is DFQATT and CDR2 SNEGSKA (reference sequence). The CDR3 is CSARVPRGRDEQFF. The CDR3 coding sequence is TGCAGTGCTAGAGTTCCCAGGGGACGCGATGAGCAGTTCTTC.

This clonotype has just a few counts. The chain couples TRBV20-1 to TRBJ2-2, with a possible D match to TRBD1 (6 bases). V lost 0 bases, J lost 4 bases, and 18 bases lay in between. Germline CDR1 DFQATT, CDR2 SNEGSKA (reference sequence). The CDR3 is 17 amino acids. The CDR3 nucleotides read TGCAGTGCTAGAGATCGATTCTCCCAGGGGCCCACCGGGGAGCTGTTTTTT. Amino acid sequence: CSARDRFSQGPTGELFF.

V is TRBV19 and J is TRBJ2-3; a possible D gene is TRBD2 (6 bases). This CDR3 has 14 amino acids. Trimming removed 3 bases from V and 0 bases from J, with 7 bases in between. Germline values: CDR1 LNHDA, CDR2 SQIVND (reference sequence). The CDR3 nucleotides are TGTGCCAGTAGTATGGGGACTAGCACAGATACGCAGTATTTT. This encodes CASSMGTSTDTQYF.

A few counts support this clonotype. DNA for the CDR3: TGTGCCAGCAGCCGGACAGGGCCGGGGTATGGCTACACCTTC. Protein product: CASSRTGPGYGYTF. This rearrangement joins TRBV6-4 to TRBJ1-2; TRBD1 matches at 8 bases. V shed 6 bases and J 5 bases; nucleotides not matched to a gene: 8. Looked up from germline, CDR1 is MRHNA and CDR2 is SNTAGT. CDR3 size: 14 residues.

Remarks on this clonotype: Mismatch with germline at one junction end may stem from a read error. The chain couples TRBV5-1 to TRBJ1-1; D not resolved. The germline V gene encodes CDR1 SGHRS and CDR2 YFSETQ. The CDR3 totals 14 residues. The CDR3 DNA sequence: TGTGCCAGCAGCCAAGGCCGGGGAATCACTGAAGCTTTCTTT. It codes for CASSQGRGITEAFF.

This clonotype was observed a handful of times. As DNA, the CDR3 is TGTGCCAGCAAGGGGACAGCGAACACCGGGGAGCTGTTTTTT. Its translation: CASKGTANTGELFF. The genes are TRBV6-1 and TRBJ2-2; 7 positions agree with TRBD1. The ends lost 7 bases at V and 0 bases at J; junction bases unmatched: 2. Germline CDR1 reads MNHNS; CDR2 reads SASEGT. This CDR3 is built from 14 residues.

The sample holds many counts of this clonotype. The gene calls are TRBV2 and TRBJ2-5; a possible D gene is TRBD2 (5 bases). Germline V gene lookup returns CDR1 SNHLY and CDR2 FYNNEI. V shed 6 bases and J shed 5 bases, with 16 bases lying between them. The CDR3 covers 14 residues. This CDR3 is CASRSLPQRETQYF. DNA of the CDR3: TGTGCCAGCAGGAGTCTCCCCCAGCGGGAGACCCAGTACTTC.

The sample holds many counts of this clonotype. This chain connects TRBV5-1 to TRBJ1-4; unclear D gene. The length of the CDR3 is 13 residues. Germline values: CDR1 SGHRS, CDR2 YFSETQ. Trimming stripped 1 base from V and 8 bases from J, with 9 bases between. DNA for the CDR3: TGCGCCAGCAGCTTGTGGGGAGAGGAAAAACTGTTTTTT. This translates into CASSLWGEEKLFF.

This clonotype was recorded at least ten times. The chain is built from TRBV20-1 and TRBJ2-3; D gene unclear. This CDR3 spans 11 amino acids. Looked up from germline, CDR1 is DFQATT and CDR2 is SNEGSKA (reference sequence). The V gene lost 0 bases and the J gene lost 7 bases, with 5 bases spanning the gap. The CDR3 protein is CSAREGNTQYF. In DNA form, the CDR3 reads TGCAGTGCTAGAGAGGGTAATACGCAGTATTTT.

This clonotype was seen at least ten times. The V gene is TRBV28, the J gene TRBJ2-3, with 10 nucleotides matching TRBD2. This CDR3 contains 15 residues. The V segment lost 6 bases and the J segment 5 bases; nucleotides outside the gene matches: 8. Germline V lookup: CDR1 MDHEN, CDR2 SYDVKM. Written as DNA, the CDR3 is TGTGCCAGCAGCCTAGCGGGAGAGTCGGTAGATACGCAGTATTTT. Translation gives CASSLAGESVDTQYF.

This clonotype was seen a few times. CDR3 nucleotide sequence: TGCAGTGCTAGACCTAGCGGAACGAACACCGGGGAGCTGTTTTTT. This gives the protein CSARPSGTNTGELFF. V is TRBV20-1 and J is TRBJ2-2; 7 positions agree with TRBD2. Trimming cost V 2 bases and J 0 bases; bases outside gene matches: 3. The CDR3 extends over 15 amino acids. Germline V gene sequence: CDR1 DFQATT, CDR2 SNEGSKA (reference sequence).